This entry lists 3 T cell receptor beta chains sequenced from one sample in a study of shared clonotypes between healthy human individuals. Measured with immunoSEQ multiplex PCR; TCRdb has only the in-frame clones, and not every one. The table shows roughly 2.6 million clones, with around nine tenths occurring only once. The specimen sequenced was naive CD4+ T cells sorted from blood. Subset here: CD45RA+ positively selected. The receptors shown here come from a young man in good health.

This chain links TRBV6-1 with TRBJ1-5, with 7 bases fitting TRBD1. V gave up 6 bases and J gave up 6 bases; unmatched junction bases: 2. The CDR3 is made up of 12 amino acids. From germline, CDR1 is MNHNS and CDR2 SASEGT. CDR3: CASRQGIQPQHF. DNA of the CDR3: TGTGCCAGCAGACAGGGGATTCAGCCCCAGCATTTT.

The CDR3 is CASSSPGSSYEQYF. The CDR3 DNA is TGTGCCAGCAGCTCGCCAGGGAGCTCCTACGAGCAGTACTTC. The chain employs TRBV5-5 and TRBJ2-7, with D perhaps matching TRBD1 or TRBD2 (5 bases each). The CDR3 spans 14 residues. The germline V gene encodes CDR1 SGHKS and CDR2 YYEKEE (reference sequence). Trimming took off 3 bases at V and 0 bases at J, with 10 bases between the two ends.

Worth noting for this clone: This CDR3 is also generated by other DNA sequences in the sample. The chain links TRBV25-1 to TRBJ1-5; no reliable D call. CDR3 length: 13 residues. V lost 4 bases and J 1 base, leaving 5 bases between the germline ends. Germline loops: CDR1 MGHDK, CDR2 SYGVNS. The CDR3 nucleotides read TGTGCCAGCAGTGGAGGGAGCAATCAGCCCCAGCATTTT. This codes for CASSGGSNQPQHF. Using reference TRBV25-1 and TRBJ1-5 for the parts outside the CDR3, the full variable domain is EADIYQTPRYLVIGTGKKITLECSQTMGHDKMYWYQQDPGMELHLIHYSYGVNSTEKGDLSSESTVSRIRTEHFPLTLESARPSHTSQYLCASSGGSNQPQHFGDGTRLSIL.